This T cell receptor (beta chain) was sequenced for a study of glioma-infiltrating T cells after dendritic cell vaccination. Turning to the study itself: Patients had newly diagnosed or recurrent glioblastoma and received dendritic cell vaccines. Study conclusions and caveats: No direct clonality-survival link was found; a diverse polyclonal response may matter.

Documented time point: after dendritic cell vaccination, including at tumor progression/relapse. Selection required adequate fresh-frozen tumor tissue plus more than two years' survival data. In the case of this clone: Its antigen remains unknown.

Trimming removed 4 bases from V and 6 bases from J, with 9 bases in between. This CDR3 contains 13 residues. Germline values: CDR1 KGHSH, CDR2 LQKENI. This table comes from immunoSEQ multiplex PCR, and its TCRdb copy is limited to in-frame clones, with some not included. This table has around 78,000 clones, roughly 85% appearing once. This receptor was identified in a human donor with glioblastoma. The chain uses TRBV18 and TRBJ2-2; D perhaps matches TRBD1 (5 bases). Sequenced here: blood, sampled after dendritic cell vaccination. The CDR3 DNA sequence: TGTGCCAGCTCACTACTGACAGCCGGGGAGCTGTTTTTT. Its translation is CASSLLTAGELFF.